This TCR beta chain derives from a study of synovial regulatory T cells in juvenile arthritis. Study-level points and caveats: Synovial Tregs shared more CDR3 sequences with iaTregs than other blood Tregs.

The germline CDR1 and CDR2 sequences are MDHEN and SYDVKM. The length of the CDR3 is 13 residues. No nucleotide data were recorded. Roughly 11-patient cohort: some 11 active juvenile idiopathic arthritis patients, 3 polyarticular, 8 oligoarticular. Patients had median age approximately 10 years, range roughly 2.3-22.9. Measured by frequency, this clone is medium-sized. The antigen remains undetermined. Clones were read by immunoSEQ multiplex PCR, and TCRdb kept only the in-frame ones, dropping some. Seen in this sample are 9,500 to 10,000 clones; the ten most common clones hold 0.95% to 1%. This TCR was recovered from a donor aged 2-35 years with juvenile idiopathic arthritis. Sequenced material: Treg cells from blood. The subset here: remaining (HLA-DR-negative) circulating blood Treg cells. The genes are TRBV28 and TRBJ2-5. The CDR3 region is CASSLDVFGTQYF.